The clone carrying this TCR beta chain came up once. Its antigen remains unknown. This sample was included in a study of blood T cells in healthy people across ages. The overall study: Per every two T cells, about one barcoded beta molecule was captured by template switching.

The V gene lost 0 bases and the J gene lost 3 bases, with 26 bases spanning the gap. This CDR3 is 20 amino acids long. Germline CDR1 MNHEY, CDR2 SVGAGI. Study-wide results and limits: Possibly, changes in expanded clonotypes were confounded because donor CMV status was unknown. No conclusive comparison of naive versus antigen-experienced cells was possible with unsorted PBMCs.

A second PCR of about 6 to 12 cycles used a sample-barcoded 5' primer and a J-beta primer mix. TCRdb independently ran MiXCR on the 5' RACE reads; one entry per CDR3 protein. The top ten hold roughly 31% of the sample, which has about 680,000 distinct CDR3 sequences, around 45% seen once. This TCR derives from an older woman in good health. The gene calls are TRBV6-5 and TRBJ1-1; tentative D call: TRBD1 (6 bases). The sequencing sample was made of blood. CDR3 sequence: CASSYSPDRVLGGEHTEAFF. The CDR3 DNA reads as TGTGCCAGCAGTTACTCTCCGGACAGAGTTCTTGGGGGGGAACACACTGAAGCTTTCTTT.